What follows are 26 T cell receptor beta chains derived from one specimen sequenced in a study of control samples from healthy donors and cancer patients. Profiling relied on immunoSEQ multiplex PCR, and the TCRdb table lists in-frame clones only, not all of them. The data show about 160,000 clones, 96% seen once. Specimen: blood. Every receptor here comes from a woman in her 30s in good health.

The chain employs TRBV9 and TRBJ2-3, with D tentatively TRBD1 (6 bases). Germline loops: CDR1 SGDLS, CDR2 YYNGEE. The length of the CDR3 is 15 residues. V lost 2 bases and J lost 5, with 15 bases in between. CDR3 loop: CASSVRTEGEDTQYF. CDR3 coding DNA: TGTGCCAGCAGCGTCCGGACAGAGGGGGAAGATACGCAGTATTTT.

The chain employs TRBV3-1 (or the pseudogene TRBV3-2) and TRBJ2-1; 12 bases match TRBD2. This CDR3 has 15 residues. CDR1 and CDR2 from the germline V gene are LGHDT and YNNKEL (reference sequence). V shed 4 bases, J shed 4 bases, and the junction held 2 bases outside the gene matches. CDR3 residues: CASSPTSGRYNEQFF. CDR3 nucleotides: TGTGCCAGCAGCCCGACTAGCGGGAGATACAATGAGCAGTTCTTC.

This chain links TRBV20-1 with TRBJ2-5; D call uncertain. The ends were cut back, 7 bases at V and 5 bases at J, with 11 bases in the middle. Germline V gene sequence: CDR1 DFQATT, CDR2 SNEGSKA (reference sequence). The CDR3 has 11 residues. The CDR3 loop is CSGLPKETQYF. The DNA of the CDR3 is TGCAGTGGCCTACCCAAGGAGACCCAGTACTTC.

The chain carries TRBV24-1 and TRBJ2-3, with D uncertain. Trimming removed 1 base from V and 6 bases from J, with 4 bases in between. The CDR3 runs to 12 residues. Germline V gene lookup returns CDR1 KGHDR and CDR2 SFDVKD. CDR3 loop: CATSDFKDTQYF. The CDR3 coding sequence is TGTGCCACCAGTGATTTTAAGGATACGCAGTATTTT.

The chain links TRBV6-5 to TRBJ1-1; D gene ambiguous. This CDR3 contains 14 residues. Germline V gene data show CDR1 as MNHEY and CDR2 as SVGAGI. The V end was cut by 6 bases, the J end by 4 bases, with 15 bases between. The CDR3 protein is CASRPGLRSTEAFF. DNA of the CDR3: TGTGCCAGCAGACCGGGCCTTCGAAGCACTGAAGCTTTCTTT.

The chain joins TRBV3-1 (or the pseudogene TRBV3-2) to TRBJ2-2; 11 nucleotides agree with TRBD2. The CDR3 has 16 residues. After removal of 4 bases from V and 3 bases from J, the junction contained 4 bases not matched to a gene. The germline V gene has CDR1 LGHDT and CDR2 YNNKEL (reference sequence). For the CDR3, the DNA is TGTGCCAGCAGCCCACTAGCGGGGGCCCACACCGGGGAGCTGTTTTTT. Protein: CASSPLAGAHTGELFF.

The chain employs TRBV7-9 and TRBJ2-1, with D possibly TRBD1 on 8 matching bases. This CDR3 is built from 15 residues. CDR1 is SEHNR and CDR2 is FQNEAQ in the germline V gene (reference sequence). With 10 bases removed from V and 10 bases from J, the gap between germline ends came to 26 bases. Here the CDR3 DNA reads TGTGCCACCACAAGGACAGGGAGGGAATCAAGGGAGCAGTTCTTC. Encoded protein: CATTRTGRESREQFF.

The chain joins TRBV20-1 to TRBJ2-1; 8 nucleotides agree with TRBD2. Germline V gives CDR1 DFQATT, CDR2 SNEGSKA (reference sequence). Trimming removed 3 bases from V and 8 bases from J; junction bases left unmatched: 15. The CDR3 extends over 16 amino acids. CDR3 loop: CSASLLVASGWDEQFF. Written as DNA, the CDR3 is TGCAGTGCTAGTTTACTTGTAGCTAGCGGGTGGGATGAGCAGTTCTTC.

This chain links TRBV7-6 with TRBJ2-7; 7 bases map to TRBD1. V lost 3 bases to trimming and J lost 1 base; unmatched junction nucleotides: 6. Looked up from germline, CDR1 is SGHVS and CDR2 is FNYEAQ. The CDR3 spans 15 residues. The CDR3: CASSFGQDVSYEQYF. In DNA form, the CDR3 reads TGTGCCAGCAGCTTCGGACAGGATGTATCCTACGAGCAGTACTTC.

Comment on this clone: At one of its ends the junction is not consistent with the germline gene, which may arise from a read error. The V and J genes are TRBV7-7 and TRBJ2-1, with 14 bases lining up with TRBD2. Germline V gene data show CDR1 as SSHAT and CDR2 as FNYEAQ (reference sequence). This CDR3 is built from 14 residues. The DNA of the CDR3 is TGTGCTAGCAGCTCCGGACTAGCGGGGGGAGAGCAGTTCTTC. It translates to CASSSGLAGGEQFF.

The chain couples TRBV18 to TRBJ1-2; TRBD1 is a possible D gene (5 bases). This CDR3 spans 18 amino acids. CDR1 and CDR2 from the germline V gene are KGHSH and LQKENI. V was trimmed by 3 bases and J by 4 bases, leaving 24 bases between them. The CDR3 is CASSPVSLKPLGLYGYTF. CDR3 coding DNA: TGTGCCAGCTCACCGGTCAGCCTTAAACCCCTGGGGCTCTATGGCTACACCTTC.

The V gene is TRBV6-1, the J gene TRBJ1-5; 7 nucleotides line up with TRBD1. Looked up from germline, CDR1 is MNHNS and CDR2 is SASEGT. The trim removed 4 bases at V and 1 base at J, leaving 7 bases unmatched. The CDR3 runs to 16 residues. The CDR3 DNA follows: TGTGCCAGCAGTGCCACGACAGGGTACAGCAATCAGCCCCAGCATTTT. Protein: CASSATTGYSNQPQHF.

This chain links TRBV5-1 with TRBJ2-1; TRBD2 matches 14 bases. Germline CDR1 reads SGHRS; CDR2 reads YFSETQ. J lost 6 bases, V lost 3 bases, and 11 bases had no gene match. This CDR3 has 18 amino acids. The CDR3 nucleotides read TGCGCCAGCAGCTCGGGGACTAGCGGGGGCGTTGGCGGCAATGAGCAGTTCTTC. Its translation is CASSSGTSGGVGGNEQFF.

This clone has just one count. This chain links TRBV28 with TRBJ1-1, with D possibly TRBD1 on 5 matching bases. The CDR3 consists of 15 residues. Trimming took 10 bases from V and 2 from J, leaving 20 bases between them. Germline CDR1 MDHEN, CDR2 SYDVKM. This CDR3 is CATLTPGGSNTEAFF. Here the CDR3 DNA reads TGTGCCACCCTTACTCCTGGGGGGTCTAACACTGAAGCTTTCTTT. The entire variable domain, with the rest obtained from reference TRBV28 and TRBJ1-1, is as follows: DVKVTQSSRYLVKRTGEKVFLECVQDMDHENMFWYRQDPGLGLRLIYFSYDVKMKEKGDIPEGYSVSREKKERFSLILESASTNQTSMYLCATLTPGGSNTEAFFGQGTRLTVV.

This rearrangement joins TRBV7-6 to TRBJ1-3, with D unclear. The CDR3 contains 14 residues. V was pared by 4 bases and J by 4 bases, with 11 bases between. The germline gives CDR1 SGHVS, CDR2 FNYEAQ. CDR3 region: CASSSWNNGNTIYF. CDR3 nucleotide sequence: TGTGCCAGCAGCTCGTGGAACAACGGAAACACCATATATTTT. Full variable domain (outside the CDR3, taken from reference TRBV7-6 and TRBJ1-3): GAGVSQSPRYKVTKRGQDVALRCDPISGHVSLYWYRQALGQGPEFLTYFNYEAQQDKSGLPNDRFSAERPEGSISTLTIQRTEQRDSAMYRCASSSWNNGNTIYFGEGSWLTVV.

The V and J genes are TRBV27 and TRBJ1-6; D may be TRBD1 (5 bases). V was pared by 3 bases and J by 10 bases, with 22 bases between. The CDR3 sequence is 17 residues long. Per the germline V gene, CDR1 is MNHEY and CDR2 is SMNVEV (reference sequence). In DNA, the CDR3 is TGTGCCAGCAGTTTTCCCCCCGGGACTGGAATAAGATCACCCCTCCACTTT. It translates to CASSFPPGTGIRSPLHF.

V gene TRBV7-8 combines with J gene TRBJ2-7; 7 positions match TRBD1. CDR3 length: 16 amino acids. Per the germline V gene, CDR1 is SGHVS and CDR2 is FQNEAQ. Unmatched junction bases numbered 6, after V lost 1 base and J lost 0 bases. CDR3 region: CASSLGRQGSSYEQYF. CDR3 bases: TGTGCCAGCAGCTTAGGAAGACAGGGAAGCTCCTACGAGCAGTACTTC.

V is TRBV15 and J is TRBJ2-3; D not certain. The V end lost 8 bases, the J end lost 0 bases, and 9 bases lay between the germline ends. This CDR3 comprises 13 residues. Germline V CDR1 and CDR2: LNHNV, YYDKDF (reference sequence). The CDR3 is CATATDSTDTQYF. The CDR3 nucleotides are TGTGCCACCGCCACGGACAGCACAGATACGCAGTATTTT.

The chain couples TRBV29-1 to TRBJ1-4; D ambiguous. Trimming took 7 bases from V and 0 from J, leaving 6 bases between them. Germline CDR1 SQVTM, CDR2 ANQGSEA. This CDR3 is built from 12 residues. The CDR3 protein is CSGSATNEKLFF. The CDR3, as DNA: TGCAGCGGGTCCGCAACTAATGAAAAACTGTTTTTT.

This clone appeared a few times. Additional DNA sequences in this sample encode the identical CDR3. The J gene is TRBJ1-2, the V gene TRBV28, with D possibly TRBD1 on 6 matching bases. The CDR3 contains 13 residues. V was trimmed by 2 bases and J by 4 bases, leaving 8 bases between them. Looked up from germline, CDR1 is MDHEN and CDR2 is SYDVKM. The CDR3 reads CASSLGGLYGYTF. As DNA, the CDR3 is TGTGCCAGCAGTTTAGGGGGGCTCTATGGCTACACCTTC.

The CDR3 coding sequence is TGTGCCAGCAGTGAATGGACAGGGGGCCCTTATAGCAATCAGCCCCAGCATTTT. Amino acid sequence: CASSEWTGGPYSNQPQHF. This rearrangement joins TRBV6-1 to TRBJ1-5; 11 nucleotides match TRBD1. The CDR3 totals 18 residues. The J segment lost 0 bases and the V segment lost 2 bases, leaving 6 bases of the junction unmatched. From germline, CDR1 is MNHNS and CDR2 SASEGT.

The chain has TRBV10-3 and TRBJ2-5; TRBD1 agrees at 12 bases. The junction had 3 bases not matched to a gene; V was cut back by 0 bases and J by 4 bases. This CDR3 comprises 16 residues. Germline V gene data show CDR1 as ENHRY and CDR2 as SYGVKD. CDR3 protein: CAISESAGQGAETQYF. The CDR3 DNA follows: TGTGCCATCAGTGAGTCGGCGGGACAGGGGGCAGAGACCCAGTACTTC.

The chain joins TRBV2 to TRBJ1-4; 7 nucleotides align to TRBD1. The germline V gene has CDR1 SNHLY and CDR2 FYNNEI. J lost 3 bases, V lost 6 bases, and 4 bases had no gene match. This CDR3 is 14 amino acids long. In DNA, the CDR3 is TGTGCCAGCAGCCAGACAGGGCCTAATGAAAAACTGTTTTTT. Protein product: CASSQTGPNEKLFF.

The genes are TRBV2 and TRBJ2-1, with D perhaps TRBD2 (7 bases). V lost 3 bases and J lost 4, with 10 bases in between. Germline assignment: CDR1 SNHLY and CDR2 FYNNEI. The CDR3 is made up of 14 amino acids. The CDR3 here is CASSEAGAYNEQFF. CDR3 sequence (DNA): TGTGCCAGCAGTGAGGCGGGGGCTTACAATGAGCAGTTCTTC. Complete variable domain (other parts from reference TRBV2 and TRBJ2-1): EPEVTQTPSHQVTQMGQEVILRCVPISNHLYFYWYRQILGQKVEFLVSFYNNEISEKSEIFDDQFSVERPDGSNFTLKIRSTKLEDSAMYFCASSEAGAYNEQFFGPGTRLTVL.

The chain employs TRBV6-5 and TRBJ2-7; 10 positions agree with TRBD1. The CDR3 contains 14 residues. Germline V gives CDR1 MNHEY, CDR2 SVGAGI. The V gene end was trimmed by 7 bases and the J gene end by 1 base; junction bases not matched to a gene: 4. This CDR3 reads CASTRDRGSYEQYF. The CDR3 bases are TGTGCCAGCACCCGGGACAGGGGTTCCTACGAGCAGTACTTC.

V and J are TRBV14 and TRBJ1-6; no clear D gene. Trimming took off 0 bases at V and 10 bases at J, with 10 bases between the two ends. Germline V CDR1 and CDR2: SGHDN, FVKESK. The CDR3 sequence is 14 residues long. The CDR3 DNA sequence: TGTGCCAGCAGCCAAGAGGTCAGGATCTCACCCCTCCACTTT. It is translated as CASSQEVRISPLHF.